Sequencing of this T cell receptor (beta chain) was carried out in a study of T cell responses to AZD1222 COVID-19 vaccine (dated by TCRdb to 2020 to 2022). In terms of the full investigation: AZD1222 recipients given second doses at about 4 weeks or at about 12 weeks were pooled, since spike-specific TCR depth and breadth were not found to differ between the two schedules. A total of approximately 240 trial participants underwent TCR sequencing, of whom nearly 210 received two doses of AZD1222 and some 26 received two doses of the MenACWY control vaccine. Enrollment into the trials was organized by age into subgroups of 18-55, 56-69 and 70-plus years, and those subgroups contained 148, 28 and 57 TCR-sequenced participants, respectively. The full study reports these points: A significant rise in spike-specific TCR breadth and depth was observed after two AZD1222 doses relative to day 0 and relative to MenACWY recipients. The 56-69-year group was small, and its depth increase did not reach significance, likely because of low power. Because no day 14 peak-response samples were available, repertoires were characterized only after the peak T cell response. Conclusions about previously exposed vaccinees were limited because only a handful of AZD1222 recipients were SARS-CoV-2 seropositive at baseline. Nearly half of unique spike-specific TCRs reportedly recognized epitopes outside regions mutated in the B.1.351 and B.1.1.7 variants. The vaccine-associated CD4 TCRs covered the entire spike protein, and the dominant responses fell in regions 160-218 and 743-854. Participants were mostly white British and included more females than males, and it was suggested by the authors that clonal diversity may have been underestimated.

The CDR3 regions of human TCRbeta chains were analyzed by immunosequencing. On the authors' methods: Repertoire TCRs were checked for matches against a reference library of SARS-CoV-2-specific TCRs that had been generated using the MIRA antigen-specificity platform. Breadth was defined as the fraction of unique TCRs that were SARS-CoV-2-associated, and depth was defined as the fraction of total T cells that were SARS-CoV-2-associated. Using the MIRA data, each spike-specific TCR was mapped to the spike region that the TCR reacts to and placed in a CD4 or CD8 class. Log10-transformed breadth and depth values were compared by one-way ANOVA with Sidak's multiple comparisons tests. TCRdb retrieved this table from immuneACCESS and kept in-frame rearrangements only. Not all clones are present; in checked studies, unresolved V genes account for under half, and no reason is known for the remainder. V and J calls and clone size are copied from that table; D and trimming were computed from the DNA. The sample profile shows 170,000 or so clones; just over 90% of them were found once. About 1.4% of the sample is held by the ten biggest clonotypes.

The CDR3 sequence holds 14 residues, the cysteine and phenylalanine included. Only the CDR3 part of the read is kept: 42 bases, read in frame from the first base. The germline V gene encodes CDR1 LGHDT and CDR2 YNNKEL (reference sequence). V has 6 bases trimmed and J has 7 bases trimmed; junction bases matching no gene number 6. Note on this clone: Its antigen has not been determined. Base qualities are missing; no much larger clone stands one base away.

In light of the paper, this sample's time point label describes: baseline before first vaccination. Vaccinee samples were obtained from the UK trials COV001 and COV002, which included a single-blind randomized controlled phase 2/3 trial of AZD1222 (ChAdOx1 nCoV-19) in healthy adults. Trial participant PBMC samples were collected at day 0 and day 28 after the second dose for TCRbeta chain sequencing. The origin of this receptor is an adult in good health. Recombination connected TRBV3-1 (or the pseudogene TRBV3-2) to TRBJ1-6, and 7 junction bases match TRBD1. The sample in question was peripheral blood, obtained on day 0 of AZD1222 vaccination. The DNA sequence is TGTGCCAGCAGGCGACAGGGTTACAATTCACCCCTCCACTTT. The translation is CASRRQGYNSPLHF.